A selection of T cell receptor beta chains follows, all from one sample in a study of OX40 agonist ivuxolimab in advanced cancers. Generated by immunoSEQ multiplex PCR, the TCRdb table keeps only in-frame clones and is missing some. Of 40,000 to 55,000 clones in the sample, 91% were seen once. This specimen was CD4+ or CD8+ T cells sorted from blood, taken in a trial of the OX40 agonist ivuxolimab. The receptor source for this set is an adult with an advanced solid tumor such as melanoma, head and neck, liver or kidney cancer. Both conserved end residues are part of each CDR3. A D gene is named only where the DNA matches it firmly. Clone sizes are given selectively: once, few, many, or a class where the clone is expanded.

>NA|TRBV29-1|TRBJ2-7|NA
CSVEIRGEQYF
TGCAGCGTTGAAATCAGGGGCGAGCAGTACTTC
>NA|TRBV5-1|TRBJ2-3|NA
CASSLGEALQYF
TGCGCCAGCAGCTTGGGGGAGGCCCTCCAGTATTTT
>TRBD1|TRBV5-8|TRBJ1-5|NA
CASNPRAGGHQPQHF
TGTGCCAGCAACCCGAGGGCAGGGGGTCATCAGCCCCAGCATTTT
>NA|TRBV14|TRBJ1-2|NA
CASSQPRGGPLGGYTF
TGTGCCAGCAGCCAACCAAGGGGAGGACCGCTGGGAGGCTACACCTTC
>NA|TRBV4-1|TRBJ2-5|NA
CASSQAGLETQYF
TGCGCCAGCAGCCAAGCAGGGTTAGAGACCCAGTACTTC
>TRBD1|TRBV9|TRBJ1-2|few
CASSDRGRDGYTF
TGTGCCAGCAGCGACAGGGGGCGCGACGGCTACACCTTC
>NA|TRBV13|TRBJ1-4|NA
CASSAHRENEKLFF
TGTGCCAGCAGCGCCCACAGGGAAAATGAAAAACTGTTTTTT
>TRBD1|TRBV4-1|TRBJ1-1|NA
CASSHYRGNTEAFF
TGCGCCAGCAGCCACTACAGGGGTAACACTGAAGCTTTCTTT
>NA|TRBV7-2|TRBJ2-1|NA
CASSLGAMNYNEQFF
TGTGCCAGCAGCTTAGGAGCGATGAACTACAATGAGCAGTTCTTC
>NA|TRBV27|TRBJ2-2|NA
CASSLATGELFF
TGTGCCAGCAGTTTGGCCACCGGGGAGCTGTTTTTT
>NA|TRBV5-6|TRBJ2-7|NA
CASSLPSSYEQYF
TGTGCCAGCAGCTTGCCCTCTTCCTACGAGCAGTACTTC
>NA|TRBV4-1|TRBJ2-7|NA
CASSRVTGQPHSYEQYF
TGCGCCAGCAGCCGCGTAACTGGACAGCCTCACTCCTACGAGCAGTACTTC
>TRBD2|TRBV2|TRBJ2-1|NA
CASSEWGTSGSSDEQFF
TGTGCCAGCAGTGAATGGGGGACTAGCGGGAGTTCGGATGAGCAGTTCTTC
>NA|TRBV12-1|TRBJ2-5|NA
CAGLRARPHYF
TGTGCCGGATTAAGGGCGAGGCCCCACTACTTC
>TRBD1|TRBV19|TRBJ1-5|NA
CASSNTGGPHQPQHF
TGTGCCAGTAGTAACACAGGGGGCCCCCATCAGCCCCAGCATTTT
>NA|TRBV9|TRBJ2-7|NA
CASSVNFGGEQYF
TGTGCCAGCAGCGTAAATTTTGGGGGTGAGCAGTACTTC
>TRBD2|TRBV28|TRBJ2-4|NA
CASSFTSGRAVAKNIQYF
TGTGCCAGCAGTTTCACTAGCGGGAGGGCCGTGGCCAAAAACATTCAGTACTTC
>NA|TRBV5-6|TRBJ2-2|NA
CASSTGVQGGAGELFF
TGTGCCAGCAGCACTGGGGTGCAGGGGGGGGCCGGGGAGCTGTTTTTT
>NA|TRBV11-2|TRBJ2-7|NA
CASSLFWGPEYEQYF
TGTGCCAGCAGCTTATTCTGGGGCCCTGAATACGAGCAGTACTTC
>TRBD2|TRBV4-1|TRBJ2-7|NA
CASSQEGTSGLASYEQYF
TGCGCCAGCAGCCAAGAAGGAACTAGCGGGCTTGCCTCCTACGAGCAGTACTTC
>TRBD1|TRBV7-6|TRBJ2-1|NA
CASSLRTGHTPTYNEQFF
TGTGCCAGCAGCTTACGGACAGGGCATACACCAACATACAATGAGCAGTTCTTC
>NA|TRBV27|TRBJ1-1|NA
CASSGNLNTEAFF
TGTGCCAGCAGCGGCAATCTGAACACTGAAGCTTTCTTT
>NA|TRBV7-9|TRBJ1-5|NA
CASSLGGSPQHF
TGTGCCAGCAGCTTAGGGGGTTCGCCCCAGCATTTT
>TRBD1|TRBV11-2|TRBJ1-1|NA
CASSLDRTGGNTEAFF
TGTGCCAGCAGCTTAGATCGTACAGGGGGCAACACTGAAGCTTTCTTT
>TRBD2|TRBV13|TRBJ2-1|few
CASSLAGGFSYNEQFF
TGTGCCAGCAGCTTAGCGGGAGGGTTCTCCTACAATGAGCAGTTCTTC
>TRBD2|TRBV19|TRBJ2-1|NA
CASSLTGTSGSNEQFF
TGTGCCAGTAGTCTTACCGGGACTAGCGGGAGTAATGAGCAGTTCTTC
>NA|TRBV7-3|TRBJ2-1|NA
CASSSGRGQNEQFF
TGTGCCAGCAGCTCCGGGCGGGGTCAGAATGAGCAGTTCTTC